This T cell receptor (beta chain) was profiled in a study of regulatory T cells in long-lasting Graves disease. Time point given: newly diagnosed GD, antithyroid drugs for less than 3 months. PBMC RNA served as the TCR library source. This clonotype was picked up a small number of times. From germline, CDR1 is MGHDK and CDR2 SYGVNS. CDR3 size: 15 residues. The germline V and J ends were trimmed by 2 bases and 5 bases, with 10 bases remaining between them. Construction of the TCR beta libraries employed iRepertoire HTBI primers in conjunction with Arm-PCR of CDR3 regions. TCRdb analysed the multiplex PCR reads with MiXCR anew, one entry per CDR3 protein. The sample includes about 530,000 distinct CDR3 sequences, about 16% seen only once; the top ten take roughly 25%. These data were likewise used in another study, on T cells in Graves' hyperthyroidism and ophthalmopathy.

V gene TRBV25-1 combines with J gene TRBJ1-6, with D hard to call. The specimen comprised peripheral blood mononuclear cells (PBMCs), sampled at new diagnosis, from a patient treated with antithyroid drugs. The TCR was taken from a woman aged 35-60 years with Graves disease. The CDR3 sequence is CASSETGPNNSPLHF. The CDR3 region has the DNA TGTGCCAGCAGTGAAACTGGACCGAATAATTCACCCCTCCACTTT.